The entry below gives a single T cell receptor (beta chain) sequence along with its context. The antigen is not known. Repertoires were generated with immunoSEQ multiplex PCR, while TCRdb's copy carries only in-frame clones and drops some. Of tens of thousands of clones listed, roughly 86% were seen once; the top ten hold 2.7%. The sample comes from a study of memory B cells and T cells in multiple sclerosis. CFSE-dim autoproliferating and CFSE-high non-proliferating T cells from unstimulated culture were sequenced separately. Cultures began with about 45 million CFSE-labeled PBMCs, unstimulated for 7 to 8 days, with replicate wells pooled. Without exogenous stimuli, 0.4 to 0.6 uM CFSE-labeled PBMCs were cultured serum-free. General study findings and limits: Normalization was needed because clone-set size differences affected shared clonotype counts.

CDR1 is LNHDA and CDR2 is SQIVND in the germline V gene (reference sequence). Trimming cost V 7 bases and J 2 bases, with 12 bases left between them. The CDR3 is made up of 14 amino acids. The sample was PBMCs from blood kept in culture. The TCR was taken from a human donor with multiple sclerosis. This rearrangement joins TRBV19 to TRBJ2-1, with a tentative D call TRBD2 (6 bases). The CDR3 loop is CASKGGITYNEQFF. In DNA, the CDR3 is TGTGCCAGTAAAGGCGGGATCACCTACAATGAGCAGTTCTTC. The whole variable domain, remainder taken from reference TRBV19 and TRBJ2-1, is DGGITQSPKYLFRKEGQNVTLSCEQNLNHDAMYWYRQDPGQGLRLIYYSQIVNDFQKGDIAEGYSVSREKKESFPLTVTSAQKNPTAFYLCASKGGITYNEQFFGPGTRLTVL.